The 14 T cell receptor beta chains listed next were all sequenced from one sample in a study of shared T cell receptors in the human thymus. Libraries were prepared by immunoSEQ multiplex PCR; TCRdb keeps only in-frame clonotypes and omits some of them. The sample shows approximately 730,000 clones, 80% to 90% of them seen only once. The sample was also reused in another study, on human thymus T cells.

The sequencing sample was made of thymocytes. The receptor source for this set is a girl under three years old with a congenital heart defect.

V and J are TRBV27 and TRBJ2-7; 7 bases map to TRBD1. The CDR3 is made up of 18 amino acids. In germline, CDR1 is MNHEY, CDR2 SMNVEV (reference sequence). Unmatched junction bases numbered 13, after V lost 0 bases and J lost 2 bases. The DNA for the CDR3 is TGTGCCAGCAGTTTATCAGGGGGCGCGTACGAGGAGACCTACGAGCAGTACTTC. Translated: CASSLSGGAYEETYEQYF.

This clone was counted between two and nine times. The CDR3 sequence: CASSEEGPGGWVKNIQYF. The CDR3 nucleotides read TGTGCCAGCAGTGAAGAGGGGCCAGGTGGGTGGGTCAAAAACATTCAGTACTTC. The rearrangement links TRBV6-1 to TRBJ2-4; maybe TRBD1 (5 bases). Germline V gene sequence: CDR1 MNHNS, CDR2 SASEGT. The CDR3 length is 18 residues. Trimming removed 1 base at V and 3 bases at J, with 19 bases between.

The rearrangement uses TRBV5-4 and TRBJ2-2; TRBD1 matches 11 bases. The CDR3 has 17 residues. CDR1 is SGHNT and CDR2 is YYREEE in the germline V gene (reference sequence). The trim removed 8 bases at V and 4 bases at J, leaving 13 bases unmatched. The CDR3 is CASREDRGHISTGELFF. In DNA form, the CDR3 reads TGTGCCAGTCGAGAGGACAGGGGGCATATTAGCACCGGGGAGCTGTTTTTT.

This CDR3 is CASSQVSSRGDGYTF. The CDR3 nucleotides are TGCGCCAGCAGCCAAGTGTCGTCCCGAGGTGACGGCTACACCTTC. The chain carries TRBV4-1 and TRBJ1-2; D remains unclear. V dropped 1 base and J dropped 8 bases, with 17 bases sitting between them. Per the germline V gene, CDR1 is MGHRA and CDR2 is YSYEKL. The CDR3 contains 15 residues.

The table lists this clone with a few counts. The chain joins TRBV5-1 to TRBJ2-4; D possibly corresponds to TRBD1 (6 bases). Deletions cut 3 bases from V and 3 bases from J, with 13 bases between. This CDR3 is 15 amino acids long. Looked up from germline, CDR1 is SGHRS and CDR2 is YFSETQ. Written as DNA, the CDR3 is TGCGCCAGCAGCTCACTGACAGGATTCAAAAACATTCAGTACTTC. Residues: CASSSLTGFKNIQYF.

A single count supports this clone. V is TRBV2 and J is TRBJ1-5; the D is unclear. The V end lost 4 bases, the J end lost 7 bases, and 20 bases lay between the germline ends. The CDR3 length is 16 residues. The germline V gene has CDR1 SNHLY and CDR2 FYNNEI. CDR3 bases: TGTGCCAGCAGTGGACCGGGAGTAAATCCAGAGCAGCCCCAGCATTTT. Its translation: CASSGPGVNPEQPQHF.

The genes are TRBV19 and TRBJ1-2, with a tentative D call TRBD1 (5 bases). Germline V lookup: CDR1 LNHDA, CDR2 SQIVND (reference sequence). The CDR3 contains 11 residues. V lost 8 bases and J 8 bases, leaving 12 bases between the germline ends. The CDR3 region has the DNA TGTGCCAGTCAGGGTCGATACGGCTACACCTTC. Amino acids: CASQGRYGYTF.

The gene calls are TRBV4-1 and TRBJ1-1; D unclear. Germline CDR1 MGHRA, CDR2 YSYEKL. The V end lost 8 bases, the J end lost 1 base, and 14 bases lay between the germline ends. The CDR3 covers 14 residues. The DNA for the CDR3 is TGCGCCAGCTCCTTAAATCAGGAGAACACTGAAGCTTTCTTT. It yields the protein CASSLNQENTEAFF.

The gene calls are TRBV5-1 and TRBJ2-2, with TRBD1 identical over 11 bases. The CDR3 runs 15 residues. From germline, CDR1 is SGHRS and CDR2 YFSETQ. The junction had 7 bases not matched to a gene; V was cut back by 7 bases and J by 5 bases. The CDR3 spells CASRSGQGDTGELFF. DNA for the CDR3: TGCGCCAGCCGATCGGGACAGGGGGATACCGGGGAGCTGTTTTTT. Full variable domain (outside the CDR3, taken from reference TRBV5-1 and TRBJ2-2): KAGVTQTPRYLIKTRGQQVTLSCSPISGHRSVSWYQQTPGQGLQFLFEYFSETQRNKGNFPGRFSGRQFSNSRSEMNVSTLELGDSALYLCASRSGQGDTGELFFGEGSRLTVL.

V is TRBV7-4 and J is TRBJ2-5; D is perhaps TRBD2 (6 bases). The length of the CDR3 is 16 residues. Between the trimmed V and J ends, which lost 5 bases and 5 bases, there was a span of 21 bases. Germline V lookup: CDR1 SGHVT, CDR2 SQSDAQ. The CDR3 protein is CASSPVRGVDWETQYF. The CDR3, as DNA: TGTGCCAGCAGCCCCGTGCGGGGAGTGGACTGGGAGACCCAGTACTTC.

The J gene is TRBJ2-1, the V gene TRBV4-3; D unclear. Trimming removed 0 bases at V and 3 bases at J, with 6 bases between. Germline-derived CDR1 and CDR2 are LGHNA and YSLEER. The CDR3 sequence is 14 residues long. CDR3 loop: CASSQEALYNEQFF. The CDR3 nucleotides are TGCGCCAGCAGCCAAGAAGCTCTCTACAATGAGCAGTTCTTC.

The DNA for the CDR3 is TGTGCCAGCAGCGTTCAACCCAGGAACGAGCAGTACTTC. Its protein is CASSVQPRNEQYF. The chain carries TRBV9 and TRBJ2-7; no clear D gene. V was trimmed by 2 bases and J by 5 bases, leaving 11 bases between them. Germline V lookup: CDR1 SGDLS, CDR2 YYNGEE. CDR3 length: 13 amino acids.

V is TRBV29-1 and J is TRBJ1-2, with a possible D match to TRBD1 (5 bases). The CDR3 has 13 amino acids. Germline values: CDR1 SQVTM, CDR2 ANQGSEA. Trimming removed 6 bases from V and 7 bases from J, with 18 bases in between. The CDR3 protein is CSVPQGSIGGYTF. CDR3 DNA sequence: TGCAGCGTCCCTCAGGGTTCGATTGGTGGCTACACCTTC.

The chain has TRBV4-3 and TRBJ1-1; a weak D match, TRBD1 (6 bases). The CDR3 runs to 18 residues. CDR1 and CDR2 (germline): LGHNA, YSLEER. Between the trimmed V and J ends, which lost 0 bases and 4 bases, there was a span of 21 bases. CDR3 bases: TGCGCCAGCAGCCAAGATAGGGGGTTAGGTGGGGGCGGCACTGAAGCTTTCTTT. Amino acids: CASSQDRGLGGGGTEAFF.